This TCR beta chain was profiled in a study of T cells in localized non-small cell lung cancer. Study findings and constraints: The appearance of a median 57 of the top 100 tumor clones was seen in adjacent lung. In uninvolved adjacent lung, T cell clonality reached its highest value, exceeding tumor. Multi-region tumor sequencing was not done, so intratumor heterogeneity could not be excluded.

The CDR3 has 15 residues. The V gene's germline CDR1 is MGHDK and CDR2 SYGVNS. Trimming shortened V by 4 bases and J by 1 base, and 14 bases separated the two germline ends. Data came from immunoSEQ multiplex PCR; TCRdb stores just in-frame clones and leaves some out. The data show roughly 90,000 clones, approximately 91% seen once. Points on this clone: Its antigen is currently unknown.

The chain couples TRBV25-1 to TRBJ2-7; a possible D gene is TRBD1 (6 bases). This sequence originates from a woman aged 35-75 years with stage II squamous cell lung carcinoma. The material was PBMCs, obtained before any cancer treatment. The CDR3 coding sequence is TGTGCCAGCAGTGGCACAGGGCTGAAGTCCTACGAGCAGTACTTC. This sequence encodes CASSGTGLKSYEQYF.